Listed below are T cell receptor beta chains from one sample, sequenced in a study of cytomegalovirus exposure and HLA in healthy donors. Method: immunoSEQ multiplex PCR; TCRdb's copy keeps in-frame clones and lacks some. Of some 100,000 clones in the sample, roughly 75% are singletons; the top ten hold approximately 4.8%. The sample taken for sequencing was PBMCs. All receptors come from a woman younger than 35 in good health and CMV-seropositive. CDR3s include the opening cysteine and the closing phenylalanine or tryptophan. Fields, in order: CDR3 protein, J gene, D gene, CDR3 length, V gene, clone size. A D gene is named only where the DNA matches it firmly. Size tells how often a clone was seen (once, few, many) or the class of an expanded clone, and some rows leave it out.

CASRPLAGSYNEQFF | TRBJ2-1 | TRBD2 | 15 | TRBV5-4 | NA
CASSGSGDPLGKNIQYF | TRBJ2-4 | NA | 17 | TRBV27 | NA
CASSLGGRAYEQYF | TRBJ2-7 | TRBD2 | 14 | TRBV11-3 | few
CASSEATSGSWETQYF | TRBJ2-5 | TRBD2 | 16 | TRBV6-1 | NA
CASSQEEGTGSYEQYF | TRBJ2-7 | TRBD1 | 16 | TRBV4-3 | few
CASSLAGGRDGYTF | TRBJ1-2 | NA | 14 | TRBV5-4 | NA
CASSFEGGEGETQYF | TRBJ2-5 | TRBD1 | 15 | TRBV28 | few
CASSVGAGGSSWDTQYF | TRBJ2-3 | TRBD1 | 17 | TRBV9 | NA
CASSQERTGGEQFF | TRBJ2-1 | TRBD1 | 14 | TRBV4-3 | NA
CSVEANTDTQYF | TRBJ2-3 | NA | 12 | TRBV29-1 | NA
CASSYEMRAPNSPLHF | TRBJ1-6 | NA | 16 | TRBV6-5 | NA
CASSLVTGGFYEQYF | TRBJ2-7 | TRBD1 | 15 | TRBV7-8 | NA
CASGDFYSNQPQHF | TRBJ1-5 | NA | 14 | TRBV27 | NA
CASSLAGPNEQFF | TRBJ2-1 | NA | 13 | TRBV5-6 | NA
CASSLAGTANQPQHF | TRBJ1-5 | TRBD1 | 15 | TRBV5-1 | few
CASSKDPTRFYNEQFF | TRBJ2-1 | NA | 16 | TRBV21-1 | NA
CASSFLQDSYSYEQYF | TRBJ2-7 | NA | 16 | TRBV28 | NA
CAISEGEGSGNTIYF | TRBJ1-3 | NA | 15 | TRBV10-3 | NA
CASSKAGAVYEQYF | TRBJ2-7 | TRBD2 | 14 | TRBV6-1 | NA
CASSPYLRTEAFF | TRBJ1-1 | NA | 13 | TRBV5-8 | NA
CASSPWDRMNTEAFF | TRBJ1-1 | TRBD1 | 15 | TRBV18 | NA
CSVGGQVIRETQYF | TRBJ2-5 | TRBD1 | 14 | TRBV29-1 | NA
CASSQAGLAGGPRYEQYF | TRBJ2-7 | TRBD2 | 18 | TRBV7-9 | NA
CASSRTLWQAGLVHNEQFF | TRBJ2-1 | NA | 19 | TRBV7-6 | NA
CASSPSQRSTNEKLFF | TRBJ1-4 | NA | 16 | TRBV7-6 | NA
CASMVGQTKSEAFF | TRBJ1-1 | NA | 14 | TRBV5-1 | NA
CASSVGVNTEAFF | TRBJ1-1 | NA | 13 | TRBV6-1 | NA
CASSSVSGSIGEQYF | TRBJ2-7 | TRBD2 | 15 | TRBV27 | NA
CASSLVALNTEAFF | TRBJ1-1 | NA | 14 | TRBV5-4 | once
CASSLVSGPGETQYF | TRBJ2-5 | NA | 15 | TRBV7-2 | NA
CASSLRGAYEQYF | NA | NA | 13 | TRBV28 | NA
CAWSATGGSRNTIYF | TRBJ1-3 | TRBD1 | 15 | TRBV30 | NA
CASSLRLAGGSTDTQYF | TRBJ2-3 | TRBD2 | 17 | TRBV7-3 | NA
CASSLEQGAYEQYF | TRBJ2-7 | NA | 14 | TRBV7-2 | NA
CASSGRQGYDYEQYF | TRBJ2-7 | TRBD1 | 15 | TRBV5-1 | NA
CASSVAGGENTGELFF | TRBJ2-2 | NA | 16 | TRBV9 | NA
CASSGNRVWADTQYF | TRBJ2-3 | NA | 15 | TRBV6-1 | once
CASSQGPYYNEQFF | TRBJ2-1 | NA | 14 | TRBV4-1 | NA
CASSTGLAGSVGELFF | TRBJ2-2 | TRBD2 | 16 | TRBV28 | NA
CASSLSSGRANEQFF | TRBJ2-1 | TRBD2 | 15 | TRBV7-2 | NA
CASSLPYTDTQYF | TRBJ2-3 | NA | 13 | TRBV5-6 | few
CASSPSEAGSGNTIYF | TRBJ1-3 | NA | 16 | TRBV18 | NA
CASSQSSGNQETQYF | TRBJ2-5 | TRBD2 | 15 | TRBV18 | few